Described below is a single T cell receptor (beta chain) sequence and its context. The antigen is unknown. This record comes from a study of cytomegalovirus exposure and HLA in healthy donors. PCR primers comprised 60 Vbeta and 13 Jbeta primers. Assay: immunoSEQ multiplex PCR; the TCRdb copy retains only in-frame clones and omits some. The sample contains approximately 140,000 clones, around 77% of which appear only once. Trimming took 1 base from V and 5 from J; bases not matched to a gene: 9. The germline V gene encodes CDR1 SGHAT and CDR2 FQNNGV. The CDR3 extends over 18 amino acids. Overall study findings and caveats: A later analysis found most CMV-associated TCR beta chains apparently HLA-restricted. Researchers left out some V segments, among them TRBV6-2 and TRBV6-3, as indistinguishable. Whilst most TCR sequences proved rare, a subset of public TCRs occurred across many donors.

The sample comprised PBMCs. The TCR was taken from a young man in good health and CMV-seronegative. The rearrangement joins TRBV11-2 to TRBJ2-1, with 12 bases identical to TRBD2. CDR3 bases: TGTGCCAGCAGCTTAGGTTGGGCTAGCGGGGGGGCGGACAATGAGCAGTTCTTC. This codes for CASSLGWASGGADNEQFF.